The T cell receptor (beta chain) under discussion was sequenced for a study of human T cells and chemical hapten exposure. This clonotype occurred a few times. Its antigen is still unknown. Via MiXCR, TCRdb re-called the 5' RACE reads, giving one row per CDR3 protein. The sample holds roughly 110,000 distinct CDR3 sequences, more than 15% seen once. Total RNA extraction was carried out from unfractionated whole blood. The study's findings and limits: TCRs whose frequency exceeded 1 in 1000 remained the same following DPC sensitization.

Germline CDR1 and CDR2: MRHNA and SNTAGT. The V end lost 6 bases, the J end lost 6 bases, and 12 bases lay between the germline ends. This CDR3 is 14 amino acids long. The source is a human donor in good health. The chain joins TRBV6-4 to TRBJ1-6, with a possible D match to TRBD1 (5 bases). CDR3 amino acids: CASRADTTNSPLHF. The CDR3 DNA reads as TGTGCCAGCAGAGCGGACACGACTAATTCACCCCTCCACTTT.